The clone carrying this TCR beta chain was recorded many times. Germline V CDR1 and CDR2: MNHNS, SASEGT. The CDR3 has 15 amino acids. The V end was cut by 3 bases, the J end by 7 bases, with 17 bases between. This entry belongs to a study of regulatory T cells in long-lasting Graves disease. Construction of the TCR beta libraries employed iRepertoire HTBI primers in conjunction with Arm-PCR of CDR3 regions. TCRdb reprocessed the multiplex PCR reads with MiXCR, giving one entry per CDR3 protein. The sample has 620,000 or so distinct CDR3 sequences, roughly 15% seen once. The time point denotes: newly diagnosed GD, antithyroid drugs for less than 3 months. Construction of the TCR library relied on RNA isolated from PBMCs. This sample also appeared in a second study, on T cells in Graves' hyperthyroidism and ophthalmopathy. As that study records: Exclusion criteria comprised uncontrolled infection, other autoimmune disease, pregnancy or lactation.

J is TRBJ2-3 and V is TRBV6-1; a weak D match, TRBD1 (7 bases). The source material was peripheral blood mononuclear cells (PBMCs), sampled at new diagnosis, from a patient treated with antithyroid drugs. The receptor was isolated from a woman aged 25 to 45 with Graves disease. CDR3 nucleotide sequence: TGTGCCAGCAGTGATCCAGGGGGGATCGCCAATACGCAGTATTTT. This codes for CASSDPGGIANTQYF.